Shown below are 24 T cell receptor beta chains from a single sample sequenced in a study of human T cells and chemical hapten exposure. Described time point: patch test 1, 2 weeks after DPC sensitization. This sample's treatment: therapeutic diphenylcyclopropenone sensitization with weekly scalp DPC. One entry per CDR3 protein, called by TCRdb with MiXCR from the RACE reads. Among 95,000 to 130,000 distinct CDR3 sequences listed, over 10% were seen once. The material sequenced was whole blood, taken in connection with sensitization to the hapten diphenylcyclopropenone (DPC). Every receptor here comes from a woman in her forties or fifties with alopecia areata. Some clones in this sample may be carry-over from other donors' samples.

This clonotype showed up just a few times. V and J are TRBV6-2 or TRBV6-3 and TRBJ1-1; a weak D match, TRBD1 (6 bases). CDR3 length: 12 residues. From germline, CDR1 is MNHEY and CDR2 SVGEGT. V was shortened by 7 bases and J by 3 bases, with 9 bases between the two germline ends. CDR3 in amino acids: CASTRGYTEAFF. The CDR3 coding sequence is TGTGCCAGCACTAGGGGGTACACTGAAGCTTTCTTT.

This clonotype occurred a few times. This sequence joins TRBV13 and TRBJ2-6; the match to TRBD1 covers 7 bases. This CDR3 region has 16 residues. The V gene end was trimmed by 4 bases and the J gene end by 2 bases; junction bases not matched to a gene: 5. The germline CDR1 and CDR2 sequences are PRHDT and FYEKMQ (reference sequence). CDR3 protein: CASSWGQTTGANVLTF. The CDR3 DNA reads TGTGCCAGCAGCTGGGGACAGACCACTGGGGCCAACGTCCTGACTTTC. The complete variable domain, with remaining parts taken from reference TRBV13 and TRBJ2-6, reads AAGVIQSPRHLIKEKRETATLKCYPIPRHDTVYWYQQGPGQDPQFLISFYEKMQSDKGSIPDRFSAQQFSDYHSELNMSSLELGDSALYFCASSWGQTTGANVLTFGAGSRLTVL.

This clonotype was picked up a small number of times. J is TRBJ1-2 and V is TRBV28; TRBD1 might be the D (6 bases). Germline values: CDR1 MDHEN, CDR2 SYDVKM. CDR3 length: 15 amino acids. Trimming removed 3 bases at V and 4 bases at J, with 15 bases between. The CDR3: CASSFHGGAVYGYTF. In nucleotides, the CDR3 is TGTGCCAGCAGTTTTCATGGGGGGGCTGTCTATGGCTACACCTTC.

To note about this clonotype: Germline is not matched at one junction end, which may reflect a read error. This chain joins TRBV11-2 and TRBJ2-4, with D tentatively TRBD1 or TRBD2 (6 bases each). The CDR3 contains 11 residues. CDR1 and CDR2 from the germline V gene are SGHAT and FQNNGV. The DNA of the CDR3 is TGTGCCAGCAGCCGTCCGGGGGCCTTCTTCTTC. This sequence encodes CASSRPGAFFF.

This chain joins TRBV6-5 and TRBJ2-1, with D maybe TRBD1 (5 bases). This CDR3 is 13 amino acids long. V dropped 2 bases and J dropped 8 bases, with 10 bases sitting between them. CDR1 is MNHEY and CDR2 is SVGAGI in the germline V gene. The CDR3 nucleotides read TGTGCCAGCAGTTACCTCCAGGGCTATGAGCAGTTCTTC. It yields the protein CASSYLQGYEQFF.

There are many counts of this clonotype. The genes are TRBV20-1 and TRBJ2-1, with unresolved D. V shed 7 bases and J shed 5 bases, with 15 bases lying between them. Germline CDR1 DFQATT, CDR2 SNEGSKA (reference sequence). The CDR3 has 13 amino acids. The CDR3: CSVQDGRHNEQFF. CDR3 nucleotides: TGCAGTGTTCAGGACGGCAGGCACAATGAGCAGTTCTTC.

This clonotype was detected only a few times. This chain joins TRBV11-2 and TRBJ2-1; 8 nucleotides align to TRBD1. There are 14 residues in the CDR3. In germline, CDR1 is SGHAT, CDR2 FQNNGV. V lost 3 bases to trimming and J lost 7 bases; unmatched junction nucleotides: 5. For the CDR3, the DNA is TGTGCCAGCAGCTTCGGACAGGGAGAGAATGAGCAGTTCTTC. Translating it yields CASSFGQGENEQFF.

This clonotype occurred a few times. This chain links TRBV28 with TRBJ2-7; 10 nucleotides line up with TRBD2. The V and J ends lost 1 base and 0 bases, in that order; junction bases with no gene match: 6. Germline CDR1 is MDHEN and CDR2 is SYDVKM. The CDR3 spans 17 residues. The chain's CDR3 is CASSLSVAGGDSYEQYF. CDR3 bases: TGTGCCAGCAGTTTATCGGTAGCGGGAGGAGACTCCTACGAGCAGTACTTC.

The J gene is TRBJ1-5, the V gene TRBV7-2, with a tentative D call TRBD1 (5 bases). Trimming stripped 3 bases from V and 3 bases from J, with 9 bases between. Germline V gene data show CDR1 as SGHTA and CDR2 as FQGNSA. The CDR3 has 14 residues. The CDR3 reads CASSLTAPNQPQHF. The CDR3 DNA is TGTGCCAGCAGCTTGACAGCGCCCAATCAGCCCCAGCATTTT.

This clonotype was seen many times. The CDR3 protein is CASSLGSPRLVTEAFF. DNA for the CDR3: TGTGCCAGCAGCTTAGGTAGCCCCAGGCTTGTAACTGAAGCTTTCTTT. The chain carries TRBV7-8 and TRBJ1-1; the D is unclear. Trimming shortened V by 1 base and J by 5 bases, and 17 bases separated the two germline ends. The CDR3 extends over 16 amino acids. Germline V gene data show CDR1 as SGHVS and CDR2 as FQNEAQ. Variable domain in full (rest from reference TRBV7-8 and TRBJ1-1): GAGVSQSPRYKVAKRGQDVALRCDPISGHVSLFWYQQALGQGPEFLTYFQNEAQLDKSGLPSDRFFAERPEGSVSTLKIQRTQQEDSAVYLCASSLGSPRLVTEAFFGQGTRLTVV.

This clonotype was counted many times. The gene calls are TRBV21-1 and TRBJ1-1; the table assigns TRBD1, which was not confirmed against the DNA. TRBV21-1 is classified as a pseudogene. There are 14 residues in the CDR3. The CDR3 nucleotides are TGTGCCAGCAGCGAGTCAGGGGCTTACACTGAAGCTTTCTTT. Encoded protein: CASSESGAYTEAFF.

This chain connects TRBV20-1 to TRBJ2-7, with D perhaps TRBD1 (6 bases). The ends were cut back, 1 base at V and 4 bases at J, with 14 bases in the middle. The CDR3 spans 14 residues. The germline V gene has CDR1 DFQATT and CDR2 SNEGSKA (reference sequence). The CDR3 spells CSARVQGFRYEQYF. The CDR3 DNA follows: TGCAGTGCTAGAGTACAGGGTTTTCGGTACGAGCAGTACTTC.

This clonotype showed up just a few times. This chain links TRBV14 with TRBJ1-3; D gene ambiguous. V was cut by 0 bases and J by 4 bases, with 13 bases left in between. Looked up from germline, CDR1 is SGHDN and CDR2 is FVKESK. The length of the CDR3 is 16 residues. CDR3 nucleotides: TGTGCCAGCAGCCAAGACTATGACATACGAGGAAACACCATATATTTT. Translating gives CASSQDYDIRGNTIYF.

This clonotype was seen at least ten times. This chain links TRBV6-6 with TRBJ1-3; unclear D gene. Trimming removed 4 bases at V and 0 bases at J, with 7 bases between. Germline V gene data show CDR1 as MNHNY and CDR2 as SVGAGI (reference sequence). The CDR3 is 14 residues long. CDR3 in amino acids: CASSSANSGNTIYF. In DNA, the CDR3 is TGTGCCAGCAGTTCTGCTAACTCTGGAAACACCATATATTTT.

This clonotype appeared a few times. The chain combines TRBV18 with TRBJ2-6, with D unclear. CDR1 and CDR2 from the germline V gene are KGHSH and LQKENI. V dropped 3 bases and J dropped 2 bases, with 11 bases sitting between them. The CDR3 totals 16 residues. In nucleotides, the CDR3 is TGTGCCAGCTCACCCCAGTCAGCTACTGGGGCCAACGTCCTGACTTTC. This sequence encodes CASSPQSATGANVLTF.

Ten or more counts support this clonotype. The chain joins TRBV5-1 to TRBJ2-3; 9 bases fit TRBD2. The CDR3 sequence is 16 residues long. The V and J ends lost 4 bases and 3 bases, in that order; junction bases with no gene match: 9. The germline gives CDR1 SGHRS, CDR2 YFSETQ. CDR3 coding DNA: TGCGCCAGCAGCCCCCCCGGGACTAGCAATACAGATACGCAGTATTTT. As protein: CASSPPGTSNTDTQYF.

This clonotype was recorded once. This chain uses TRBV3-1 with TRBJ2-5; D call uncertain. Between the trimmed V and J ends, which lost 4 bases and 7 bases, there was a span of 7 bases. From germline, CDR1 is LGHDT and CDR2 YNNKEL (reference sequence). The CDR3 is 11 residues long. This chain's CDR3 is CASSLAGTQYF. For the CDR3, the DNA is TGTGCCAGCAGCCTGGCTGGGACCCAGTACTTC.

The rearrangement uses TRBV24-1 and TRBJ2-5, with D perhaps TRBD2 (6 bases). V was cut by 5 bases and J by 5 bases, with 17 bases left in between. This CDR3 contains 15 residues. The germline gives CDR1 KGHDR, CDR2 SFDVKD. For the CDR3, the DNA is TGTGCCACCAGTGTTGGAGGGGCCTCGGGGGAGACCCAGTACTTC. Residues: CATSVGGASGETQYF.

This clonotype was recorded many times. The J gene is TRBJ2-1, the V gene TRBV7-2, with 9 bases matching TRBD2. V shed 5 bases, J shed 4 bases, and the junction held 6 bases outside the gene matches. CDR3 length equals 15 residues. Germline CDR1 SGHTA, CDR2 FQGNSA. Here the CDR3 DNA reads TGTGCCAGCAGCAATAGCGGGAGCCAATACAATGAGCAGTTCTTC. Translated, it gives CASSNSGSQYNEQFF.

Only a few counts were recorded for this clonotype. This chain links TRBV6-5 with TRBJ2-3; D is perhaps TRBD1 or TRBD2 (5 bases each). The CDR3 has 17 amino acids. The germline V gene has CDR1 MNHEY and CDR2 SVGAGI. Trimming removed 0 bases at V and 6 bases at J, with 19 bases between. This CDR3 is CASSYSFTGTLGDTQYF. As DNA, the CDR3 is TGTGCCAGCAGTTACTCGTTTACCGGGACCCTGGGCGATACGCAGTATTTT.

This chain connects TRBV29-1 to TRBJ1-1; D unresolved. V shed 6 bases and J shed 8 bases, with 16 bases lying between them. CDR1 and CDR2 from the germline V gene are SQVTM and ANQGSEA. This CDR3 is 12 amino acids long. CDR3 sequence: CSVPSSTKEAFF. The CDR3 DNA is TGCAGCGTACCATCTAGTACTAAGGAAGCTTTCTTT.

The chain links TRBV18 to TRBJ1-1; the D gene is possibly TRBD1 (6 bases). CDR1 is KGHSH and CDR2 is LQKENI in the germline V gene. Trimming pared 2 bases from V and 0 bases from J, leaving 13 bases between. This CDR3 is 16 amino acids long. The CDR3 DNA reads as TGTGCCAGCTCACCAGGGAACAGGGCTCTGAACACTGAAGCTTTCTTT. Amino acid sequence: CASSPGNRALNTEAFF. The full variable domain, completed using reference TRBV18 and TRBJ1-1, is NAGVMQNPRHLVRRRGQEARLRCSPMKGHSHVYWYRQLPEEGLKFMVYLQKENIIDESGMPKERFSAEFPKEGPSILRIQQVVRGDSAAYFCASSPGNRALNTEAFFGQGTRLTVV.

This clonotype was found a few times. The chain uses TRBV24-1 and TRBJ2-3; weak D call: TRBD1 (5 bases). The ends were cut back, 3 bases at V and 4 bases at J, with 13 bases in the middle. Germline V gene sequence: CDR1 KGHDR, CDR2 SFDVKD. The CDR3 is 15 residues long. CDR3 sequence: CATSDPPTVSDTQYF. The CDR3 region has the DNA TGTGCCACCAGTGATCCACCGACAGTTTCAGATACGCAGTATTTT.

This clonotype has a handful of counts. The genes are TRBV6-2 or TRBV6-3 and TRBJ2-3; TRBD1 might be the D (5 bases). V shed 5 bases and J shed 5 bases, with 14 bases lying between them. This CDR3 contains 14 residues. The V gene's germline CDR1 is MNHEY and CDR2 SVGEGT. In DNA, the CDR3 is TGTGCCAGCAGTCCCCCGGACACTCAAGATACGCAGTATTTT. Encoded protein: CASSPPDTQDTQYF.